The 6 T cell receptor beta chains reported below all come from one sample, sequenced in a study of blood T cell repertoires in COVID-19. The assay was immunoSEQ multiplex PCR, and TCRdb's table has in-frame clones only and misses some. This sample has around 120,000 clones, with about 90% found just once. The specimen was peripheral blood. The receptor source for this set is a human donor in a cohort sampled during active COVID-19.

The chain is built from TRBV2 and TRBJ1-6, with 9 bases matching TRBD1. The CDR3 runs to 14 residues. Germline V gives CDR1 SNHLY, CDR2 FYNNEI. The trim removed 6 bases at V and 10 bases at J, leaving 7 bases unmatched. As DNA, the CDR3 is TGTGCCAGCAGGGTACAGGGGGCACGGTCACCCCTCCACTTT. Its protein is CASRVQGARSPLHF. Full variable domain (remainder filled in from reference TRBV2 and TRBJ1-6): EPEVTQTPSHQVTQMGQEVILRCVPISNHLYFYWYRQILGQKVEFLVSFYNNEISEKSEIFDDQFSVERPDGSNFTLKIRSTKLEDSAMYFCASRVQGARSPLHFGNGTRLTVT.

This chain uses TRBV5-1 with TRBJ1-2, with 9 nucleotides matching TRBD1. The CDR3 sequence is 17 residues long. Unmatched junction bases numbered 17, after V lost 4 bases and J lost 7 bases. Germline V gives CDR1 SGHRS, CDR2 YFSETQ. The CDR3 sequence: CASSADSAGTGMRGYTF. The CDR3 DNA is TGCGCCAGCAGCGCCGATTCAGCGGGGACAGGGATGCGTGGCTACACCTTC.

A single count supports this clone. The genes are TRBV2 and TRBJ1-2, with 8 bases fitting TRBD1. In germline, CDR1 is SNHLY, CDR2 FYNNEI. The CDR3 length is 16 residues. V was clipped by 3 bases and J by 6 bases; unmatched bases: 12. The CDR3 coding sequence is TGTGCCAGCAGTGACATAGGAGGCAGGGGGCGTGATGGCTACACCTTC. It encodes CASSDIGGRGRDGYTF.

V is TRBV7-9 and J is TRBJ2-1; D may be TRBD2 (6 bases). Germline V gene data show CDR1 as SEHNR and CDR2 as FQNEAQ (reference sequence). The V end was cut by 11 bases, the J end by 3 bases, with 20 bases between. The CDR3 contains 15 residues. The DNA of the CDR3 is TGTGCCCTCGGGTTCGGGAGCGTAGGCTACAATGAGCAGTTCTTC. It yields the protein CALGFGSVGYNEQFF.

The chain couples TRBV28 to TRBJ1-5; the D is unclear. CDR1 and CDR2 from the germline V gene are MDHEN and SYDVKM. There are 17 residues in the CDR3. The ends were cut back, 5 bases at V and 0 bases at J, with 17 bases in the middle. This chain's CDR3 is CASSLPGEEYSNQPQHF. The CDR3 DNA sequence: TGTGCCAGCAGTCTCCCCGGGGAGGAATATAGCAATCAGCCCCAGCATTTT.

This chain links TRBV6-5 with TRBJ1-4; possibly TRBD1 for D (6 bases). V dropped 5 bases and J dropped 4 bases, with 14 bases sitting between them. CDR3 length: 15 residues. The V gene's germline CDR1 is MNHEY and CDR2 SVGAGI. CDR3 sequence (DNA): TGTGCCAGCAGTAGCTTCGGACAGCTTAATGAAAAACTGTTTTTT. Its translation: CASSSFGQLNEKLFF.